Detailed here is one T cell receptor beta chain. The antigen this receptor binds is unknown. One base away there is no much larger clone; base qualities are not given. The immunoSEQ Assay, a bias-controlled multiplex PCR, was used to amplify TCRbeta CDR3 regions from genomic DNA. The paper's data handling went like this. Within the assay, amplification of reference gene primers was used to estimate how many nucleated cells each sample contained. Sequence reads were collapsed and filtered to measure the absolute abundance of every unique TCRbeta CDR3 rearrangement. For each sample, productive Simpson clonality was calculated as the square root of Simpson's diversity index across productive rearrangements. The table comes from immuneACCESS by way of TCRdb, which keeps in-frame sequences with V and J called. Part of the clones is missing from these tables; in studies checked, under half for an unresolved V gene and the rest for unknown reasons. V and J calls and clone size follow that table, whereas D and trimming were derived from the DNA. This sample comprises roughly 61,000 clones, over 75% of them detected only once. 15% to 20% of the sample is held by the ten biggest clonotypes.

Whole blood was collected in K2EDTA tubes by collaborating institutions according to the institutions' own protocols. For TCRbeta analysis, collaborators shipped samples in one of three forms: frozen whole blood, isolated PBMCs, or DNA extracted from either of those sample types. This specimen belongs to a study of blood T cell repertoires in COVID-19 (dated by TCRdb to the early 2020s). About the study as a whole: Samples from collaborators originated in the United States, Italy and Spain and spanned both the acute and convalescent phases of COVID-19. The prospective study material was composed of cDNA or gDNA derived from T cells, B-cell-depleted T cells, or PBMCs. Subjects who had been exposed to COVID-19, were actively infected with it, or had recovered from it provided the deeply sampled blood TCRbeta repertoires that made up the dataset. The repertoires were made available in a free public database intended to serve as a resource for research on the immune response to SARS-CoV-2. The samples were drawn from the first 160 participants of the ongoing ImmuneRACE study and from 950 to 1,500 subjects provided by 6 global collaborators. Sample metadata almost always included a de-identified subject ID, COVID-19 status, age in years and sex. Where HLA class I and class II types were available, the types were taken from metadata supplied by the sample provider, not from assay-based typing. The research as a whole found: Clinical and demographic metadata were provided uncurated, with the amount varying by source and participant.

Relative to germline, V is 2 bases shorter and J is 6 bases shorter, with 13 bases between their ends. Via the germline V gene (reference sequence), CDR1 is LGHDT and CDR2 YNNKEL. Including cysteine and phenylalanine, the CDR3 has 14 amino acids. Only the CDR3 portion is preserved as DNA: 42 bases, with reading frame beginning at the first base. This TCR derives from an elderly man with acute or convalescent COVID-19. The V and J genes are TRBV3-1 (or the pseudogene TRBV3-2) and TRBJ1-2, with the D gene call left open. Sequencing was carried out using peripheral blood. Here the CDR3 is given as CASSQNNIGNGYTF. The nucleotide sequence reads TGTGCCAGCAGCCAAAACAATATCGGGAATGGCTACACCTTC.